Listed below are T cell receptor beta chains from one sample, sequenced in a study of CD4+ T cells in melanoma. This table comes from immunoSEQ multiplex PCR, and its TCRdb copy is limited to in-frame clones, with some not included. The profile shows some 12,000 clones, about 70% of them singletons. Sequencing was performed on cells from a culture (not recorded whether cultured in vitro). These receptors were taken from a human donor with melanoma. Both conserved end residues are part of each CDR3. Each record gives: clone size, D gene, V gene, J gene, CDR3 DNA, CDR3 protein. A D gene is named only where the DNA matches it firmly. Clone sizes are given selectively: once, few, many, or a class where the clone is expanded.

.	.	TRBV28	TRBJ1-3	TGTGCCAGCAGAGGTTCCCAGGCGCCTGACACCATATATTTT	CASRGSQAPDTIYF
.	.	TRBV5-4	TRBJ2-7	TGTGCCAGCAGCCGGGACGCCTCCTACGAGCAGTACTTC	CASSRDASYEQYF
.	.	TRBV30	TRBJ1-5	TGTGCCTGGAGTATTGACAGTAATCAGCCCCAGCATTTT	CAWSIDSNQPQHF
.	.	TRBV7-2	TRBJ1-6	TGTGCCAGCAGCTCGACACCTAGGTCTGGTTTGCCCCTCCACTTT	CASSSTPRSGLPLHF
once	.	TRBV5-4	TRBJ2-1	TGTGCCAGCAGCCCCTTAGGGACGGGGCCCTCGAATGAGCAGTTCTTC	CASSPLGTGPSNEQFF
.	.	TRBV21-1	TRBJ2-7	TGTGCCAGCAGCCGGAGCGGGGGGCGTGTACAAAACTCCTACGAGCAGTACTTC	CASSRSGGRVQNSYEQYF
.	.	TRBV6-5	TRBJ2-1	TGTGCCAGCAGTAAACTAGCAGACAATGAGCAGTTCTTC	CASSKLADNEQFF
.	.	TRBV5-1	TRBJ2-2	TGCGCCAGCAGCTTGGGGTACCTGAACACCGGGGAGCTGTTTTTT	CASSLGYLNTGELFF
.	TRBD2	TRBV7-2	TRBJ2-3	TGTGCCAGCAGCTTACGAGGTGGCGGGGGGGCAACAGATACGCAGTATTTT	CASSLRGGGGATDTQYF
once	.	TRBV5-1	TRBJ2-5	TGCGCCAGCAGCTTGGGAGGGGTATCAGAGACCCAGTACTTC	CASSLGGVSETQYF
.	TRBD1	TRBV5-1	TRBJ2-3	TGCGCCAGCAGCTTCGAGGGGGCCACAGATACGCAGTATTTT	CASSFEGATDTQYF
.	TRBD1	TRBV5-4	TRBJ2-2	TGTGCCAGCAGCTTCCGGGACAGGAACACCGGGGAGCTGTTTTTT	CASSFRDRNTGELFF
.	TRBD1	TRBV10-3	TRBJ2-1	TGTGCCATCAGTGCACAGGGGAAGGTGAATGAGCAGTTCTTC	CAISAQGKVNEQFF
.	.	TRBV6-5	TRBJ1-4	TGTGCCAGCAGCCTCAACTCCATTGCTAATGAAAAACTGTTTTTT	CASSLNSIANEKLFF
.	.	TRBV29-1	TRBJ2-7	TGCAGCGTCAAAACTAGCTCGGGGTTCGCCGAGCAGTACTTC	CSVKTSSGFAEQYF
.	.	TRBV30	TRBJ2-7	TGTGCCTGGAGTGTACTCCCTGCAGTTCCCTACGAGCAGTACTTC	CAWSVLPAVPYEQYF
few	.	TRBV25-1	TRBJ2-2	TGTGCCAGCAGTGAAGGTTGGGGTTACACCGGGGAGCTGTTTTTT	CASSEGWGYTGELFF
.	.	TRBV10-3	TRBJ2-7	TGTGCCATCTCCCTAGTCGGGCGCGAGCAGTACTTC	CAISLVGREQYF
.	.	TRBV7-3	TRBJ1-1	TGTGCCAGCAGCTTCCAGGGTGGGAACACTGAAGCTTTCTTT	CASSFQGGNTEAFF
.	TRBD1	TRBV19	TRBJ1-2	TGTGCCAGTAGTATTTGGAACCTACCGGACAGGAACTGGAACTATGGCTACACCTTC	CASSIWNLPDRNWNYGYTF
.	.	TRBV5-1	TRBJ1-2	TGCGCCAGCAGCAAGAGAGTTGCGGGGGACTATGGCTACACCTTC	CASSKRVAGDYGYTF
.	TRBD1	TRBV30	TRBJ2-3	TGTGCCTGGACACAGGGGGCCTCCACAGATACGCAGTATTTT	CAWTQGASTDTQYF
.	.	TRBV9	TRBJ1-2	TGTGCCAGCAGCCAACTAGGACGGTCCTATGGCTACACCTTC	CASSQLGRSYGYTF
few	.	TRBV4-1	TRBJ1-1	TGCGCCAGCAGCGACCGAGTGAACACTGAAGCTTTCTTT	CASSDRVNTEAFF
.	TRBD2	TRBV6-4	TRBJ2-7	TGTGCCAGCAGTGAAGGTAGCGGGGCCTTCTACGAGCAGTACTTC	CASSEGSGAFYEQYF
.	.	TRBV7-9	TRBJ1-2	TGTGCCAGCAGCTTAGAAGGGGGGCCCAACTATGGCTACACCTTC	CASSLEGGPNYGYTF
.	TRBD1	TRBV5-1	TRBJ1-3	TGCGCCAGCAGGGGACAGGGGGCTCGCACCATATATTTT	CASRGQGARTIYF
once	.	TRBV7-9	TRBJ1-1	TGTGCCAGCAGCTTATATAAGGGAACTGAAGCTTTCTTT	CASSLYKGTEAFF
.	.	TRBV6-5	TRBJ2-1	TGTGCCAGCAGGGCGACTAGTTTAGACAATGAGCAGTTCTTC	CASRATSLDNEQFF
.	TRBD2	TRBV6-5	TRBJ2-1	TGTGCCAGCAGTAGACTAGCGGGGCCCAATGAGCAGTTCTTC	CASSRLAGPNEQFF
.	.	TRBV13	TRBJ2-1	TGTGCCAGCAGCAGATTTTCCCATGAGCAGTTCTTC	CASSRFSHEQFF
.	.	TRBV6-4	TRBJ1-4	TGTGCCAGCAGTGAATCGGAATGGGGTAATGAAAAACTGTTTTTT	CASSESEWGNEKLFF
.	.	TRBV18	TRBJ1-1	TGTGCCAGCTCTAAGACGCAGGGTCTGAACACTGAAGCTTTCTTT	CASSKTQGLNTEAFF
.	.	TRBV14	TRBJ1-6	TGTGCCAGCAGCCAAGATTCGTGGTATTCACCCCTCCACTTT	CASSQDSWYSPLHF
.	.	TRBV18	TRBJ1-1	TGTGCCAGCTCACAAATGAACACTGAAGCTTTCTTT	CASSQMNTEAFF
.	TRBD1	TRBV9	TRBJ1-2	TGTGCCAGCAGCCTCACAGGGGGCGCAGTCTATGGCTACACCTTC	CASSLTGGAVYGYTF
.	.	TRBV5-4	TRBJ1-3	TGTGCCAGCAGCTCAACGCGGAACTCTGGAAACACCATATATTTT	CASSSTRNSGNTIYF
medium-sized	TRBD1	TRBV7-9	TRBJ1-6	TGTGCCAGCAGCTCGGGACAGGGGTTCTATAATTCACCCCTCCACTTT	CASSSGQGFYNSPLHF
once	TRBD1	TRBV6-5	TRBJ2-7	TGTGCCAGCAGCCTACTAGGACAGGGGAAATACGAGCAGTACTTC	CASSLLGQGKYEQYF
.	.	TRBV5-1	TRBJ2-3	TGCGCCAGCAGCGAAAGCACAGATACGCAGTATTTT	CASSESTDTQYF
.	.	TRBV2	TRBJ2-7	TGTGCCAGCATCCTCGGGGGCAGGTCCTACGAGCAGTACTTC	CASILGGRSYEQYF
.	.	TRBV5-1	TRBJ1-5	TGCGCCAGCAGCACAGGACAGCCCGGGCAGCCCCAGCATTTT	CASSTGQPGQPQHF
.	.	TRBV6-5	TRBJ1-3	TGTGCCAGCCGGGACCAATTTGGCTCTGGAAACACCATATATTTT	CASRDQFGSGNTIYF
.	.	TRBV7-2	TRBJ2-1	TGTGCCAGCAGCTTAGAGCCGAGCAAGGGGGTCACCTACAATGAGCAGTTCTTC	CASSLEPSKGVTYNEQFF
.	TRBD1	TRBV7-8	TRBJ2-5	TGTGCCAGCAGTAGGACAGGGTCGTCCTCGTCAGAGACCCAGTACTTC	CASSRTGSSSSETQYF
.	TRBD2	TRBV5-8	TRBJ2-7	TGTGCCAGCAGCTTGGGACCTAGCGGGGGATACGAGCAGTACTTC	CASSLGPSGGYEQYF
once	.	TRBV7-8	TRBJ1-5	TGTGCCAGCAGTCCGCTCAAACAGGAGGGCAATCAGCCCCAGCATTTT	CASSPLKQEGNQPQHF